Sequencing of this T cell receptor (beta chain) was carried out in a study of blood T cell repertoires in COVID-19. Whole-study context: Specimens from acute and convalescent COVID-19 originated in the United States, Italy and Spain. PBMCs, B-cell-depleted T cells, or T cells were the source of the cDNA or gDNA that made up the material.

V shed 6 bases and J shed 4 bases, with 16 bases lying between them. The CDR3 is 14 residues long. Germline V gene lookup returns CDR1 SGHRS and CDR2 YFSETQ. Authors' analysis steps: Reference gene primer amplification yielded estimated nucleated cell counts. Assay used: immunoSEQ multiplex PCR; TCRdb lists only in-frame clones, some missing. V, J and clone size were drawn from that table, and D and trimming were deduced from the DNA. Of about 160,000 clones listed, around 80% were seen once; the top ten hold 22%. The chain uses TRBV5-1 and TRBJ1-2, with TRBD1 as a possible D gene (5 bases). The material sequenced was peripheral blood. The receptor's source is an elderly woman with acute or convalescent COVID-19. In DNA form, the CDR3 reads TGCGCCAGCACCACTTTGGGGGGGAGCTATGGCTACACCTTC. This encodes CASTTLGGSYGYTF.